These T cell receptor beta chains were read from a single sample in a study of cytomegalovirus exposure and HLA in healthy donors. Data came from immunoSEQ multiplex PCR; TCRdb stores just in-frame clones and leaves some out. There are under 95,000 clones in the sample, with 3.8% held by the top ten. The sequencing input was PBMCs. These receptors were collected from a man aged 18 to 30 in good health and CMV-seropositive. CDR3s include the opening cysteine and the closing phenylalanine or tryptophan. Each record gives: J gene, V gene, D gene, CDR3 DNA, CDR3 protein. A D gene is named only where the DNA matches it firmly.

TRBJ2-1 TRBV6-1 - TGTGCCAGCAGTGCACCAAGGAGCTCCTACAATGAGCAGTTCTTC CASSAPRSSYNEQFF
TRBJ2-2 TRBV14 - TGTGCCAGCAGCCCTTTTGGAGGAGGGGAGCTGTTTTTT CASSPFGGGELFF
TRBJ1-1 TRBV19 - TGTGCCAGTACCCCTTGGGGGGGGACCCACACTGAAGCTTTCTTT CASTPWGGTHTEAFF
TRBJ2-2 TRBV9 TRBD2 TGTGCCAGCAGCGTAAGGCCTAGCGGGGGTATCGGGGAGCTGTTTTTT CASSVRPSGGIGELFF
TRBJ1-1 TRBV28 - TGTGCCAGCACCTCAAACAGGGAATGGAACACTGAAGCTTTCTTT CASTSNREWNTEAFF
TRBJ1-4 TRBV19 TRBD1 TGTGCCAGTAGTGCGGGGACAGCAACTAATGAAAAACTGTTTTTT CASSAGTATNEKLFF
TRBJ2-7 TRBV10-3 - TGTGCCATCAGCCACCTCGGGGCGGGAAGCGAGCAGTACTTC CAISHLGAGSEQYF
TRBJ2-7 TRBV28 TRBD1 TGTGCCAGCAGTTCGGGACAGGGGGCCTACGAGCAGTACTTC CASSSGQGAYEQYF
TRBJ1-1 TRBV19 - TGTGCCAGTAGTACAACAGAGAACACTGAAGCTTTCTTT CASSTTENTEAFF
TRBJ2-7 TRBV11-2 - TGTGCCAGCAGCTCACACCTAGCGATAGCCTACGAGCAGTACTTC CASSSHLAIAYEQYF
TRBJ2-5 TRBV27 - TGTGCCAGCAGTTTATACCCCCCTCCAGGCCAAGAGACCCAGTACTTC CASSLYPPPGQETQYF
TRBJ1-4 TRBV29-1 TRBD1 TGCAGCGTGAAGGGGGCGGGGGAAAAACTGTTTTTT CSVKGAGEKLFF
TRBJ2-7 TRBV5-6 TRBD1 TGTGCCAGCAGCCAGTCGGACAGGGGAGGTGTCGAGCAGTACTTC CASSQSDRGGVEQYF
TRBJ2-1 TRBV29-1 - TGCAGCGTTGCCGGGTGGGGGCAGGAAGAGCAGTTCTTC CSVAGWGQEEQFF
TRBJ2-7 TRBV4-2 - TGTGCCAGCAGCCAAGGGGGGGACGCCTACGAGCAGTACTTC CASSQGGDAYEQYF
TRBJ2-7 TRBV5-1 TRBD2 TGCGCCAGCAGCTTGGTAGGACTAGCATACGAGCAGTACTTC CASSLVGLAYEQYF
TRBJ2-3 TRBV7-2 TRBD2 TGTGCCAGCAGCTCGCGGGGGTCGCAGTATTTT CASSSRGSQYF
TRBJ1-1 TRBV7-6 - TGTGCCAGCAGCTTAGCGGGACAGAACACTGAAGCTTTCTTT CASSLAGQNTEAFF
TRBJ2-7 TRBV18 TRBD1 TGTGCCAGCTCACCGGGACAGGGCTCCTACGAGCAGTACTTC CASSPGQGSYEQYF
TRBJ2-2 TRBV9 TRBD2 TGTGCCAGCAGCTCCCCCATCGGCTCTAGCGGGAGTTCCCGGTTCGGGGAGCTGTTTTTT CASSSPIGSSGSSRFGELFF
TRBJ2-7 TRBV29-1 TRBD1 TGCAGCGTTGACCGGACAGGGGGCGAGCAGTACTTC CSVDRTGGEQYF
TRBJ1-1 TRBV7-2 - TGTGCCAGCAGCTTAGTAGACACTGAAGCTTTCTTT CASSLVDTEAFF